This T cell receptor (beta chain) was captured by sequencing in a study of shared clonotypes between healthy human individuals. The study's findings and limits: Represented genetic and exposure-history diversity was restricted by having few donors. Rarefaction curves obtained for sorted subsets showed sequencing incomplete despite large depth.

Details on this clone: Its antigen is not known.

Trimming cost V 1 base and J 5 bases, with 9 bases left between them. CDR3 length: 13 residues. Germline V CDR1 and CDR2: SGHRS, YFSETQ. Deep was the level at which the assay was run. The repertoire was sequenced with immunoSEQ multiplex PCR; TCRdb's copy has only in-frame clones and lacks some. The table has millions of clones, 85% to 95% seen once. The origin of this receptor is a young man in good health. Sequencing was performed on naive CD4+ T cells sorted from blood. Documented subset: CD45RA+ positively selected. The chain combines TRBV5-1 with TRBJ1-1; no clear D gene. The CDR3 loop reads CASSLFSGTEAFF. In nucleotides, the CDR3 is TGCGCCAGCAGCTTGTTCTCCGGTACTGAAGCTTTCTTT.